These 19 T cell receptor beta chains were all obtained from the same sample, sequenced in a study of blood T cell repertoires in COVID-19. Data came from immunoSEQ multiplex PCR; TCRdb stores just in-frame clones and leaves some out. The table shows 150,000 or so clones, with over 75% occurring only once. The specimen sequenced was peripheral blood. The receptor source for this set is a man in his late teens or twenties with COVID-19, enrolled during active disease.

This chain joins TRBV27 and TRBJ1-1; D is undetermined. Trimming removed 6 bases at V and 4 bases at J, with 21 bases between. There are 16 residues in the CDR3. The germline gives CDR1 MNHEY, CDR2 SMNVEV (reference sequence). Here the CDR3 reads CASSLERWPGGTEAFF. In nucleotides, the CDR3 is TGTGCCAGCAGCCTAGAACGGTGGCCCGGTGGCACTGAAGCTTTCTTT.

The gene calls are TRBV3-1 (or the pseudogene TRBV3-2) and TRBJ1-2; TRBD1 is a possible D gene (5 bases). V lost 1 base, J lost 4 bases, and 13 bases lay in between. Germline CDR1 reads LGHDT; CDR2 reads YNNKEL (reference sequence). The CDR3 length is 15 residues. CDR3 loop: CASSQAAGLGYGYTF. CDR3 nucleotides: TGTGCCAGCAGCCAAGCCGCAGGGCTCGGCTATGGCTACACCTTC.

The CDR3 loop reads CASRAGRGTPVRQETQYF. The DNA for the CDR3 is TGTGCCAGCAGGGCGGGCAGGGGAACCCCAGTACGTCAAGAGACCCAGTACTTC. The J gene is TRBJ2-5, the V gene TRBV27; TRBD1 might be the D (6 bases). The length of the CDR3 is 18 residues. Germline CDR1 MNHEY, CDR2 SMNVEV (reference sequence). Trimming removed 6 bases from V and 2 bases from J, with 25 bases in between.

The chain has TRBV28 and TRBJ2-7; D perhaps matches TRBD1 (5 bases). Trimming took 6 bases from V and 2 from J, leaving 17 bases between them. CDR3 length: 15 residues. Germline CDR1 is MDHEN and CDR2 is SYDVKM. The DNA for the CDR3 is TGTGCCAGCAGCTACCGGCAGGGCGTTACCTACGAGCAGTACTTC. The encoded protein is CASSYRQGVTYEQYF.

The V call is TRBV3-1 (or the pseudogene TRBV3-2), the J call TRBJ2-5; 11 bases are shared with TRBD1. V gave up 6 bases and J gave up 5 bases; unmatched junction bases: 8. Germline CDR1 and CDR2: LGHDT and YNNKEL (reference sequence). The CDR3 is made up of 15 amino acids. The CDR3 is CASSLDRGQVETQYF. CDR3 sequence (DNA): TGTGCCAGCAGTCTGGACAGGGGGCAAGTTGAGACCCAGTACTTC.

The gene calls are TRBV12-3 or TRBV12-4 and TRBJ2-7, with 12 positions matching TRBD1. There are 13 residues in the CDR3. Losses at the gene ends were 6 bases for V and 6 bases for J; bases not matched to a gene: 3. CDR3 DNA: TGTGCCAGCAGCGGGACAGGGGGCGCCGAGCAGTACTTC. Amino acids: CASSGTGGAEQYF.

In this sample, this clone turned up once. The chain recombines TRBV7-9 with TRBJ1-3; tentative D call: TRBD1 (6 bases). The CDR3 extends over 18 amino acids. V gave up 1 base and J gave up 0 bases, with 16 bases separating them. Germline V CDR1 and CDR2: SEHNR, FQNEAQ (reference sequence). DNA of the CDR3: TGTGCCAGCAGCTTAGAGAGATTTGACAGGATCTCTGGAAACACCATATATTTT. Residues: CASSLERFDRISGNTIYF.

CDR3 region: CASSQDQLLSRNEQFF. The CDR3 nucleotides read TGCGCCAGCAGCCAAGATCAACTGTTGTCTAGGAATGAGCAGTTCTTC. V and J are TRBV4-3 and TRBJ2-1; no reliable D call. V was shortened by 0 bases and J by 7 bases, with 16 bases between the two germline ends. Germline-derived CDR1 and CDR2 are LGHNA and YSLEER. The CDR3 is made up of 16 amino acids.

The CDR3 loop is CASSVGGLINEQFF. CDR3 DNA sequence: TGTGCCAGCAGCGTAGGGGGACTCATCAATGAGCAGTTCTTC. This chain connects TRBV9 to TRBJ2-1; perhaps TRBD2 as D (6 bases). The V end was cut by 0 bases, the J end by 6 bases, with 10 bases between. This CDR3 contains 14 residues. Germline CDR1 SGDLS, CDR2 YYNGEE.

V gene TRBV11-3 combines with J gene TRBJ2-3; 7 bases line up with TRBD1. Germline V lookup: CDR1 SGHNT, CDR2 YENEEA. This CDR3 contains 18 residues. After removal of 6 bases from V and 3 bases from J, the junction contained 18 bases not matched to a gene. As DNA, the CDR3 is TGTGCCAGCAGACACACACCTGGGCGGCAGGGGGTGACAGATACGCAGTATTTT. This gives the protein CASRHTPGRQGVTDTQYF.

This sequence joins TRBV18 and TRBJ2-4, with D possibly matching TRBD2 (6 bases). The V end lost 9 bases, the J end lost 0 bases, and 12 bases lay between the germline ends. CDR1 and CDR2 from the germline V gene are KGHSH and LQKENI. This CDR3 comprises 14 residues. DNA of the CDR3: TGTGCCAGTAGCGGTTTACTAGCCAAAAACATTCAGTACTTC. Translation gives CASSGLLAKNIQYF.

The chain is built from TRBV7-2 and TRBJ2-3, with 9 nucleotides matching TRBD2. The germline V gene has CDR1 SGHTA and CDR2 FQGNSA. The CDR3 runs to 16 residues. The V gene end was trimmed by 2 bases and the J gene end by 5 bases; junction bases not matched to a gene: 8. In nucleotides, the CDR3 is TGTGCCAGCAGCTTACTGCGGGAGGGCCAGGGAGATACGCAGTATTTT. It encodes CASSLLREGQGDTQYF.

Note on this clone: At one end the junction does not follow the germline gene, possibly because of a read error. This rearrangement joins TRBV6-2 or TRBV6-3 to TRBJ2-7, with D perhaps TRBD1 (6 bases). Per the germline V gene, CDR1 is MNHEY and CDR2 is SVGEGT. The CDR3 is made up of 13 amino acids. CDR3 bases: TGTGCCAGCACTTACAGGGAGTCCTACGAGCAGTACTTC. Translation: CASTYRESYEQYF.

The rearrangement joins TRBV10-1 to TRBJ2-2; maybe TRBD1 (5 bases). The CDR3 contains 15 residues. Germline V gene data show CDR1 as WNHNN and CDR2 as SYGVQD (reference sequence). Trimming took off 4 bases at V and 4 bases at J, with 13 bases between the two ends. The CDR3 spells CASSAGVRGTGELFF. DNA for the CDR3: TGCGCCAGCAGTGCAGGCGTAAGGGGCACCGGGGAGCTGTTTTTT.

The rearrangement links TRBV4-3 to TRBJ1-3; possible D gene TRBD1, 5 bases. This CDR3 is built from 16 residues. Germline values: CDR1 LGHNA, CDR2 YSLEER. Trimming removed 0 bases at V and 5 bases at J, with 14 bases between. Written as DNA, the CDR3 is TGCGCCAGCAGCCAAGATCGGCAGGGTGGCAGAAACACCATATATTTT. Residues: CASSQDRQGGRNTIYF.

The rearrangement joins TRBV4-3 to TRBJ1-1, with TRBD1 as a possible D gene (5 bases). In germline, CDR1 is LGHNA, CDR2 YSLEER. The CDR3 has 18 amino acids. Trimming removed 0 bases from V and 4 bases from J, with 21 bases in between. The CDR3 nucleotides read TGCGCCAGCAGCCAAGATTCAAACATCCGGGGGTCGGGCACTGAAGCTTTCTTT. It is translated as CASSQDSNIRGSGTEAFF.

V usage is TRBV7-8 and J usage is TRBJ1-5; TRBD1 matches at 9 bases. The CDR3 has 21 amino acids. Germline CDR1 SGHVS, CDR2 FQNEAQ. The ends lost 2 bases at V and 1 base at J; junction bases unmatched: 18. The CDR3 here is CASSLSRFPTGGSKSNQPQHF. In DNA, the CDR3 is TGTGCCAGCAGCTTATCCCGGTTCCCAACAGGGGGCTCTAAGAGCAATCAGCCCCAGCATTTT.

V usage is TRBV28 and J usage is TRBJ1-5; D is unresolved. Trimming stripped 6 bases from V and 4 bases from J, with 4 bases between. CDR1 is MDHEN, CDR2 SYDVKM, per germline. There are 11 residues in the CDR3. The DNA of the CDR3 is TGTGCCAGCAGCCGTAATCAGCCCCAGCATTTT. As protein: CASSRNQPQHF.

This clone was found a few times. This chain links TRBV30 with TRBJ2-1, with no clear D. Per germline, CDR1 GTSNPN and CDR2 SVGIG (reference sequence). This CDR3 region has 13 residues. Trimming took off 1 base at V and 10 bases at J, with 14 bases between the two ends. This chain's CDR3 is CAWSDSPSEEQFF. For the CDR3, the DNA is TGTGCCTGGAGTGATAGCCCCTCGGAAGAGCAGTTCTTC.